These 3 T cell receptor beta chains share one sample of origin, sequenced in a study of blood T cell repertoires in COVID-19. Generated by immunoSEQ multiplex PCR, the TCRdb table keeps only in-frame clones and is missing some. The sample yields 100,000 to 120,000 clones, less than 85% seen once. Source material: peripheral blood. The receptors originated from a human donor in a cohort sampled during active COVID-19.

The chain has TRBV4-1 and TRBJ1-1, with 7 bases identical to TRBD1. After removal of 2 bases from V and 1 base from J, the junction contained 7 bases not matched to a gene. The germline gives CDR1 MGHRA, CDR2 YSYEKL. The length of the CDR3 is 16 residues. DNA for the CDR3: TGCGCCAGCAGCCAAACATCGCCAGGGGGGAACACTGAAGCTTTCTTT. Amino acids: CASSQTSPGGNTEAFF.

The V call is TRBV12-3 or TRBV12-4, the J call TRBJ1-5; D unresolved. V dropped 3 bases and J dropped 5 bases, with 8 bases sitting between them. CDR3 size: 13 residues. CDR3 nucleotides: TGTGCCAGCAGTTTCCAACTTGATCAGCCCCAGCATTTT. Amino acids: CASSFQLDQPQHF.

This clone turned up a few times. The chain employs TRBV2 and TRBJ2-7; 12 nucleotides align to TRBD2. V lost 6 bases to trimming and J lost 5 bases; unmatched junction nucleotides: 5. Germline V gives CDR1 SNHLY, CDR2 FYNNEI. This CDR3 region has 14 residues. The CDR3 loop is CASRGTSGSHEQYF. DNA for the CDR3: TGTGCCAGCAGGGGGACTAGCGGGTCCCACGAGCAGTACTTC.